This note documents a single T cell receptor beta chain sequence. What it recognizes is unknown. The record originates from a study of T cells after yellow fever vaccination. The CDR3 contains 20 residues. Germline trimming cut 4 bases from V and 0 bases from J; bases unmatched to any gene: 10. Germline CDR1 SGHAT, CDR2 FQNNGV. Via MiXCR, TCRdb re-called the 5' RACE reads, giving one row per CDR3 protein. Among approximately 120,000 distinct CDR3 sequences listed, around 7.7% were seen once. Overall study findings and caveats: Abundant bulk-population clonotypes could contaminate the FACS-sorted repertoires. Reappearance after the booster was observed for most primary-vaccination clones (roughly 95% CD4, around 90% CD8). A secondary response was less intense yet reached its peak sooner, at day 5 versus 15.

This chain joins TRBV11-2 and TRBJ2-4; TRBD2 matches 15 bases. Sequenced here: CD4+ T cells sorted from PBMCs, sampled more than 8 days after the first yellow fever vaccination. The receptor's source is a man between 18 and 35 years old who received the YFV17D yellow fever vaccine. CDR3 in DNA: TGTGCCAGCAGCTCCTTCTGGACTAGCGGGGGGGCTCTAGCCAAAAACATTCAGTACTTC. Residues: CASSSFWTSGGALAKNIQYF. The full variable domain, completed using reference TRBV11-2 and TRBJ2-4, is EAGVAQSPRYKIIEKRQSVAFWCNPISGHATLYWYQQILGQGPKLLIQFQNNGVVDDSQLPKDRFSAERLKGVDSTLKIQPAKLEDSAVYLCASSSFWTSGGALAKNIQYFGAGTRLSVL.